This T cell receptor (beta chain) was captured in a study of T cell responses to AZD1222 COVID-19 vaccine. TCRdb's copy holds only in-frame clones and misses some; the assay was immunoSEQ multiplex PCR. This sample has around 140,000 clones; 89% occur once, and the top ten carry around 5.9%. J gave up 9 bases and V 2 bases, and 5 bases lay outside the gene matches. Germline CDR1 SGHTS, CDR2 YDEGEE. The length of the CDR3 is 14 residues. The V and J genes are TRBV5-8 and TRBJ1-6; 7 bases are shared with TRBD1. This TCR was sampled from an adult in good health. The source material was peripheral blood, sampled on day 0 of AZD1222 vaccination. CDR3: CASSFTGTVSPLHF. As DNA, the CDR3 is TGTGCCAGCAGCTTTACCGGGACAGTTTCACCCCTCCACTTT. Variable domain in full (rest from reference TRBV5-8 and TRBJ1-6): EAGVTQSPTHLIKTRGQQATLRCSPISGHTSVYWYQQALGLGLQFLLWYDEGEERNRGNFPPRFSGRQFPNYSSELNVNALELEDSALYLCASSFTGTVSPLHFGNGTRLTVT.